This TCR beta chain was identified in a study of regulatory T cells in long-lasting Graves disease. Study-wide results and limits: Compared with new cases, persistent Graves' patients showed reduced TCR diversity.

Arm-PCR of CDR3 regions and iRepertoire HTBI primers were used to build TCR beta libraries. A single record per CDR3 protein comes from TCRdb applying MiXCR to the multiplex PCR reads. The sample consists of about 470,000 distinct CDR3 sequences, around 20% of them appearing once. The time point denotes: persistent/refractory GD, antithyroid drugs over 5 years with positive TRAb. Extracted PBMC RNA gave rise to the TCR library. A blood draw put around 9 milliliters of peripheral blood into EDTA tubes. V dropped 5 bases and J dropped 5 bases, with 18 bases sitting between them. Germline lookup yields CDR1 GTSNPN and CDR2 SVGIG (reference sequence). This CDR3 region has 14 residues. This clonotype was detected many times. Its target is not known.

Specimen: peripheral blood mononuclear cells (PBMCs), collected when the disease was refractory, from a patient treated with antithyroid drugs. This TCR was sampled from a female donor with Graves disease. The chain couples TRBV30 to TRBJ1-1; no clear D. This CDR3 reads CAWDPGLGRTEAFF. CDR3 bases: TGTGCCTGGGATCCTGGCTTGGGGAGGACTGAAGCTTTCTTT. Variable domain in full (rest from reference TRBV30 and TRBJ1-1): SQTIHQWPATLVQPVGSPLSLECTVEGTSNPNLYWYRQAAGRGLQLLFYSVGIGQISSEVPQNLSASRPQDRQFILSSKKLLLSDSGFYLCAWDPGLGRTEAFFGQGTRLTVV.